These 14 T cell receptor beta chains were sequenced from one sample in a study of blood T cell repertoires in COVID-19. Produced via immunoSEQ multiplex PCR; TCRdb's table is partial and in-frame only. The data hold hundreds of thousands of clones, with roughly 91% observed a single time. The specimen was peripheral blood. These receptors came from a woman in her thirties with COVID-19, enrolled during active disease.

The chain carries TRBV27 and TRBJ1-6, with D tentatively TRBD1 (6 bases). Germline-derived CDR1 and CDR2 are MNHEY and SMNVEV (reference sequence). V was shortened by 3 bases and J by 10 bases, with 13 bases between the two germline ends. The CDR3 extends over 14 amino acids. The CDR3 loop is CASSFAGAESPLHF. The CDR3 DNA reads TGTGCCAGCAGTTTCGCAGGGGCGGAATCACCCCTCCACTTT.

V is TRBV14 and J is TRBJ2-3; D ambiguous. The germline V gene encodes CDR1 SGHDN and CDR2 FVKESK. V was shortened by 1 base and J by 3 bases, with 5 bases between the two germline ends. The CDR3 spans 13 residues. CDR3 sequence reads: CASSQVTTDTQYF. In DNA form, the CDR3 reads TGTGCCAGCAGCCAAGTAACAACAGATACGCAGTATTTT.

V is TRBV9 and J is TRBJ1-3; D possibly corresponds to TRBD1 (6 bases). The CDR3 loop spans 14 amino acids. Trimming took off 0 bases at V and 4 bases at J, with 8 bases between the two ends. Germline V gene sequence: CDR1 SGDLS, CDR2 YYNGEE. The CDR3 loop reads CASSVATGGNTIYF. For the CDR3, the DNA is TGTGCCAGCAGCGTAGCTACAGGGGGAAACACCATATATTTT.

The rearrangement uses TRBV27 and TRBJ1-1; D is undetermined. V dropped 7 bases and J dropped 6 bases, with 6 bases sitting between them. This CDR3 has 10 amino acids. Germline values: CDR1 MNHEY, CDR2 SMNVEV (reference sequence). CDR3 nucleotides: TGTGCCAGCATATCCGCTGAAGCTTTCTTT. It translates to CASISAEAFF.

The chain joins TRBV6-1 to TRBJ2-7, with D maybe TRBD2 (6 bases). V was clipped by 2 bases and J by 7 bases, with 18 bases between them. Looked up from germline, CDR1 is MNHNS and CDR2 is SASEGT. The CDR3 has 15 amino acids. The CDR3 sequence: CASSEWEARETEQYF. As DNA, the CDR3 is TGTGCCAGCAGTGAATGGGAAGCCCGGGAGACGGAGCAGTACTTC.

The chain couples TRBV5-6 to TRBJ1-4; maybe TRBD1 (6 bases). Deletions cut 4 bases from V and 6 bases from J, with 19 bases between. The CDR3 is 16 amino acids. Germline CDR1 reads SGHDT; CDR2 reads YYEEEE. The CDR3: CASSQHRGGLDEKLFF. DNA for the CDR3: TGTGCCAGCAGCCAGCACCGTGGGGGCCTGGATGAAAAACTGTTTTTT.

This clone was detected once. The chain couples TRBV7-9 to TRBJ1-3, with a weak D call TRBD1 (5 bases). The CDR3 spans 14 residues. The V end was cut by 3 bases, the J end by 4 bases, with 10 bases between. Germline-derived CDR1 and CDR2 are SEHNR and FQNEAQ (reference sequence). As DNA, the CDR3 is TGTGCCAGCAGCTTCGACAGTAGAGGAAACACCATATATTTT. This encodes CASSFDSRGNTIYF.

The chain employs TRBV27 and TRBJ2-5; 8 positions match TRBD1. This CDR3 has 14 amino acids. Germline V gives CDR1 MNHEY, CDR2 SMNVEV (reference sequence). With 1 base clipped from V and 5 bases from J, the junction kept 3 bases outside the gene matches. The CDR3 DNA sequence: TGTGCCAGCAGTTTATATACAGGGGGGGAGACCCAGTACTTC. Translating gives CASSLYTGGETQYF.

The chain links TRBV9 to TRBJ2-7; 8 bases are shared with TRBD2. Germline V gives CDR1 SGDLS, CDR2 YYNGEE. V shed 4 bases and J 1 base; nucleotides not matched to a gene: 4. This CDR3 has 14 amino acids. CDR3 nucleotide sequence: TGTGCCAGCAGCATAGCGGGGTTATCCTACGAGCAGTACTTC. Protein product: CASSIAGLSYEQYF. Full variable domain (outside the CDR3, taken from reference TRBV9 and TRBJ2-7): DSGVTQTPKHLITATGQRVTLRCSPRSGDLSVYWYQQSLDQGLQFLIQYYNGEERAKGNILERFSAQQFPDLHSELNLSSLELGDSALYFCASSIAGLSYEQYFGPGTRLTVT.

Remarks on this clone: This specimen includes other DNA sequences encoding the same CDR3. The V gene is TRBV3-1 (or the pseudogene TRBV3-2), the J gene TRBJ2-2; 7 bases agree with TRBD1. V gave up 4 bases and J gave up 4 bases; unmatched junction bases: 3. Germline V gene lookup returns CDR1 LGHDT and CDR2 YNNKEL (reference sequence). This CDR3 is 14 amino acids long. The CDR3 region is CASSPWTGTGELFF. DNA of the CDR3: TGTGCCAGCAGCCCGTGGACAGGCACCGGGGAGCTGTTTTTT.

V usage is TRBV3-1 (or the pseudogene TRBV3-2) and J usage is TRBJ2-5; 8 nucleotides align to TRBD1. The V gene's germline CDR1 is LGHDT and CDR2 YNNKEL (reference sequence). The CDR3 covers 16 residues. The V segment lost 1 base and the J segment 1 base; nucleotides outside the gene matches: 5. CDR3 sequence (DNA): TGTGCCAGCAGCCAAGGGACAGGGATGGTCCAAGAGACCCAGTACTTC. It codes for CASSQGTGMVQETQYF.

This clone has a handful of counts. J is TRBJ1-5 and V is TRBV3-1 (or the pseudogene TRBV3-2); maybe TRBD1 (5 bases). The V gene's germline CDR1 is LGHDT and CDR2 YNNKEL (reference sequence). This CDR3 spans 15 amino acids. Trimming stripped 0 bases from V and 7 bases from J, with 13 bases between. CDR3 in DNA: TGTGCCAGCAGCCAAGATGGGACTTCGGGGCAGCCCCAGCATTTT. The encoded protein is CASSQDGTSGQPQHF.

J is TRBJ1-1 and V is TRBV6-1; D uncertain. Germline CDR1 is MNHNS and CDR2 is SASEGT. The V and J ends lost 7 bases and 0 bases respectively, with 9 bases between them. The CDR3 loop spans 13 amino acids. The CDR3 nucleotides are TGTGCCAGCACTGGAGGCGTGAACACTGAAGCTTTCTTT. Translated: CASTGGVNTEAFF.

This chain uses TRBV9 with TRBJ1-2; D remains ambiguous. The germline V gene has CDR1 SGDLS and CDR2 YYNGEE. V lost 1 base to trimming and J lost 7 bases, with 17 bases between them. CDR3 length: 15 amino acids. The CDR3 region is CASSVLPVGSFGYTF. The CDR3, as DNA: TGTGCCAGCAGCGTATTGCCCGTCGGTTCTTTTGGCTACACCTTC.